This T cell receptor beta chain was captured by sequencing in a study of T cell responses to AZD1222 COVID-19 vaccine (dated by TCRdb to the early 2020s). Some background on the complete study: AZD1222 recipients given second doses at about 4 weeks or at about 12 weeks were pooled, since spike-specific TCR depth and breadth were not found to differ between the two schedules. A total of 230 to 250 trial participants underwent TCR sequencing, of whom approximately 200 had received two doses of AZD1222 and 26 had received two doses of the MenACWY control vaccine. Enrollment into the trials was organized by age into subgroups of 18-55, 56-69 and 70-plus years, and those subgroups contained roughly 150, 30 and 60 TCR-sequenced participants, respectively.

V is reduced by 6 bases and J by 4 bases, leaving a spacing of 12 bases between them. Reading the germline V gene gives CDR1 MDHEN and CDR2 SYDVKM. The CDR3 starts with the cysteine, ends with the phenylalanine, and has 13 residues. Solely the CDR3 DNA is kept, with 39 bases framed from the first base. The time point label on this specimen signifies: baseline before first vaccination. Vaccinee samples came from UK trials COV001 and COV002, including a single-blind randomized controlled phase 2/3 trial of AZD1222 (ChAdOx1 nCoV-19) in healthy adults. Trial participant PBMC samples were collected at day 0 and day 28 after the second dose for TCRbeta chain sequencing. The paper as a whole reports these results and caveats: Vaccine-associated CD4 TCRs spanned the whole spike protein, with dominant responses in regions 160-218 and 743-854. Because no day 14 peak-response samples were available, repertoires were characterized only after the peak T cell response. The 56-69-year group was small, and its depth increase did not reach significance, likely because of low power. Conclusions about previously exposed vaccinees were limited because only six AZD1222 recipients were SARS-CoV-2 seropositive at baseline. Participants were mostly white British, with more females than males. The authors suggested clonal diversity may have been underestimated. After two AZD1222 doses, spike-specific TCR breadth and depth were significantly higher than at day 0 and than in MenACWY recipients. Reportedly, close to half of the unique spike-specific TCRs recognized epitopes lying outside the regions that are mutated in the B.1.351 and B.1.1.7 variants.

The CDR3 regions of human TCRbeta chains were analyzed by immunosequencing. The study's own analysis went as follows. TCRs in the repertoires were compared against a reference library of SARS-CoV-2-specific TCRs that had been generated with the MIRA antigen-specificity platform. Breadth was defined as the fraction of unique TCRs that were SARS-CoV-2-associated. Depth was defined as the fraction of total T cells that were SARS-CoV-2-associated. Using the MIRA data, each spike-specific TCR was assigned both to the spike region to which the TCR was reactive and to a CD4 or CD8 class. Log10-transformed breadth and depth values were compared by one-way ANOVA with Sidak's multiple comparisons tests. Sourced from immuneACCESS, this table was stored by TCRdb with only in-frame sequences that have V and J called. A share of the clones is absent; for the studies checked, an unresolved V gene accounts for under half, and the remainder has no known explanation. The D gene and trimming were derived from the DNA, and the V and J assignments and clone size from that table. The sample table lists some 160,000 clones, 93% of them with a count of one. The biggest ten clones account for approximately 0.88% of the sample.

On this clone itself: It lacks a known antigen. Per-base qualities were not stored, and no clone one base away is much larger.

The sequence came from an adult in good health. This sample comprised peripheral blood, obtained on day 0 of AZD1222 vaccination. Here the chain combines TRBV28 and TRBJ1-2; TRBD1 might be the D gene, on 5 matching bases. The DNA sequence is as follows: TGTGCCAGCAGCTCGACAGAGCCCTATGGCTACACCTTC. This is translated as CASSSTEPYGYTF.